This T cell receptor beta chain is drawn from a study of blood T cell repertoires in COVID-19. Study-level background: Donors in the United States, Italy and Spain gave samples during acute or convalescent COVID-19. Nucleic acid was either cDNA or gDNA, and it came from T cells, B-cell-depleted T cells, or PBMCs.

Per the original methods: The assay estimated nucleated cells by amplifying reference gene primers. TCRdb's table, derived via immunoSEQ multiplex PCR, lists solely in-frame clones and lacks some. D and trimming come from the DNA, and the V and J calls and clone size come from that table. The repertoire includes 100,000 or so clones, around 93% of them detected once, and roughly 17% sits in the top ten. The V end lost 2 bases, the J end lost 0 bases, and 13 bases lay between the germline ends. CDR3 length equals 16 residues. The germline gives CDR1 MNHEY, CDR2 SVGEGT. What was sequenced was peripheral blood. The source of this sequence is a man aged 50 or older with acute or convalescent COVID-19. The rearrangement links TRBV6-2 or TRBV6-3 to TRBJ1-1; D unclear. CDR3: CASSYLDGKMNTEAFF. DNA of the CDR3: TGTGCCAGCAGTTACCTGGACGGGAAAATGAACACTGAAGCTTTCTTT.